The 14 T cell receptor beta chains below come from one sample, sequenced in a study of T cells after yellow fever vaccination. From the 5' RACE reads, TCRdb called clonotypes with MiXCR, one entry per CDR3 protein. This table holds hundreds of thousands of distinct CDR3 sequences, just over 20% found once. The material sequenced was PBMCs, taken roughly 20 days after the first yellow fever vaccination. These TCRs come from a man aged 18 to 29 who received the YFV17D yellow fever vaccine.

This chain links TRBV5-6 with TRBJ2-7; tentatively, D is TRBD2 (6 bases). Germline CDR1 is SGHDT and CDR2 is YYEEEE. Trimming shortened V by 4 bases and J by 3 bases, and 14 bases separated the two germline ends. The CDR3 has 14 amino acids. The DNA for the CDR3 is TGTGCCAGCAGCGTTCAGGAGGGCTTCTACGAGCAGTACGTC. As protein: CASSVQEGFYEQYV.

The chain combines TRBV28 with TRBJ1-5; D remains ambiguous. Per the germline V gene, CDR1 is MDHEN and CDR2 is SYDVKM. CDR3 size: 15 residues. V gave up 2 bases and J gave up 0 bases, with 8 bases separating them. This chain's CDR3 is CASSLSLDSNQPQHF. The CDR3 region has the DNA TGTGCCAGCAGTTTAAGTCTGGATAGCAATCAGCCCCAGCATTTT.

The chain carries TRBV7-9 and TRBJ1-2; unclear D gene. In germline, CDR1 is SEHNR, CDR2 FQNEAQ (reference sequence). This CDR3 comprises 14 residues. Between the trimmed V and J ends, which lost 5 bases and 4 bases, there was a span of 14 bases. CDR3 in amino acids: CASSHLALLYGYTF. As DNA, the CDR3 is TGTGCCAGCAGCCACCTGGCGTTACTCTATGGCTACACCTTC.

This clonotype was detected only a few times. CDR3 nucleotide sequence: TGTGCCATCAGTGAAGGAGGGGTAGCCAAAAACATTCAGTACTTC. This codes for CAISEGGVAKNIQYF. The J gene is TRBJ2-4, the V gene TRBV10-3; tentative D call: TRBD2 (6 bases). Germline V gives CDR1 ENHRY, CDR2 SYGVKD. The CDR3 contains 15 residues. Trimming stripped 3 bases from V and 0 bases from J, with 9 bases between.

The rearrangement links TRBV20-1 to TRBJ1-1; D unresolved. V shed 5 bases and J shed 5 bases, with 15 bases lying between them. Germline V CDR1 and CDR2: DFQATT, SNEGSKA (reference sequence). This CDR3 spans 13 amino acids. CDR3 bases: TGCAGTGCTTGGATCCTGGCTGGAACTGAAGCTTTCTTT. Protein product: CSAWILAGTEAFF.

This clonotype has only a few counts. This chain uses TRBV20-1 with TRBJ2-3, with no clear D. Germline V lookup: CDR1 DFQATT, CDR2 SNEGSKA (reference sequence). The CDR3 runs 13 residues. V lost 3 bases to trimming and J lost 2 bases, with 9 bases between them. This CDR3 reads CSASQSLTDTQYF. DNA of the CDR3: TGCAGTGCTAGTCAGTCGCTCACAGATACGCAGTATTTT.

The chain recombines TRBV7-9 with TRBJ2-5; D is undetermined. This CDR3 comprises 15 residues. The germline V and J ends were trimmed by 0 bases and 2 bases, with 10 bases remaining between them. CDR1 SEHNR and CDR2 FQNEAQ come from the germline V gene (reference sequence). This CDR3 is CASSLAGQPQETQYF. The CDR3 coding sequence is TGTGCCAGCAGCTTAGCCGGCCAGCCTCAAGAGACCCAGTACTTC.

This clonotype has a handful of counts. The J gene is TRBJ2-4, the V gene TRBV27, with 9 positions matching TRBD2. This CDR3 has 16 amino acids. CDR1 is MNHEY and CDR2 is SMNVEV in the germline V gene (reference sequence). With 0 bases clipped from V and 8 bases from J, the junction kept 8 bases outside the gene matches. DNA for the CDR3: TGTGCCAGCAGTTTATCCCTAGCGGGGCCCTACCACATTCAGTACTTC. It specifies CASSLSLAGPYHIQYF.

This clonotype has only a few counts. The chain combines TRBV12-5 with TRBJ2-1; the match to TRBD2 covers 13 bases. This CDR3 has 15 amino acids. Germline V gives CDR1 LGHNT, CDR2 FRNRAP. With V trimmed by 6 bases and J by 5 bases, 4 bases remained unmatched. In DNA, the CDR3 is TGTGCTAGTGGGGGACTAGCGGGGCCCCACAATGAGCAGTTCTTC. This encodes CASGGLAGPHNEQFF.

This clonotype appeared a few times. This chain joins TRBV5-8 and TRBJ1-5; TRBD1 aligns across 7 bases. J was trimmed by 2 bases and V by 2 bases; bases with no gene match: 4. The length of the CDR3 is 15 residues. CDR1 is SGHTS and CDR2 is YDEGEE in the germline V gene. CDR3 residues: CASSFFTGGNQPQHF. CDR3 bases: TGTGCCAGCAGCTTTTTTACAGGGGGCAATCAGCCCCAGCATTTT.

The CDR3 protein is CASSSRGLAGSPSSTDTQYF. CDR3 nucleotides: TGTGCCAGCAGCTCCCGGGGATTAGCGGGGTCGCCCTCTAGCACAGATACGCAGTATTTT. The rearrangement links TRBV9 to TRBJ2-3, with 8 nucleotides matching TRBD2. Per the germline V gene, CDR1 is SGDLS and CDR2 is YYNGEE. This CDR3 is 20 amino acids long. Trimming at V came to 4 bases and at J to 0 bases, leaving 19 bases not matched to a gene.

This clonotype was found a few times. One end of the junction varies from germline; a read error may be responsible. This chain uses TRBV5-1 with TRBJ2-6; tentatively, D is TRBD1 or TRBD2 (5 bases each). Germline values: CDR1 SGHRS, CDR2 YFSETQ. The CDR3 contains 15 residues. This CDR3 is CASSFGTAGANVLTF. The CDR3 coding sequence is TGCGCCAGCAGCTTCGGGACGGCTGGTGCCAACGTCCTGACTTTC.

This clonotype came up once. At one boundary the junction diverges from the germline segment, which might be a read error. CDR3 nucleotides: TGTACCAGCAAGGGTTGGGGGCCTGGTGATACGCAGTATTTT. Translation: CTSKGWGPGDTQYF. The V and J genes are TRBV6-1 and TRBJ2-3, with D tentatively TRBD1 (6 bases). The CDR3 loop spans 14 amino acids. The germline V gene has CDR1 MNHNS and CDR2 SASEGT.

In its sample, this clonotype was seen many times. The chain has TRBV10-1 and TRBJ2-7; D is undetermined. V lost 0 bases and J 4 bases, leaving 4 bases between the germline ends. The germline V gene encodes CDR1 WNHNN and CDR2 SYGVQD (reference sequence). The CDR3 sequence is 12 residues long. As DNA, the CDR3 is TGCGCCAGCAGTGAGTCGGGGTACGAGCAGTACTTC. It encodes CASSESGYEQYF.